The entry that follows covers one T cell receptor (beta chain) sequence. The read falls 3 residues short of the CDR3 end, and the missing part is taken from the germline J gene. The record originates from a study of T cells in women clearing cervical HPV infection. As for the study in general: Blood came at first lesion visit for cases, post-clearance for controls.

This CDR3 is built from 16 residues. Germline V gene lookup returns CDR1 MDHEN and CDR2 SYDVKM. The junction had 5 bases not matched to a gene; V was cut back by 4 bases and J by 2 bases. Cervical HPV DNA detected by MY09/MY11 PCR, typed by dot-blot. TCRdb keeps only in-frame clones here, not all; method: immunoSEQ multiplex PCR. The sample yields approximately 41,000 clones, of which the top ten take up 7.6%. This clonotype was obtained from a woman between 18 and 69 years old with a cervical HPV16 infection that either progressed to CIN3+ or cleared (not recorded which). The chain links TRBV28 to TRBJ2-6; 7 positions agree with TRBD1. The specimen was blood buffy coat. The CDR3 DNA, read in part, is TGTGCCAGCAGTTCACCCGGGACAGCTGGGGCCAACGTC. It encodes CASSSPGTAGANV. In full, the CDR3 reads CASSSPGTAGANVLTF.